These 5 T cell receptor beta chains were all obtained from the same sample, sequenced in a study of T cell responses to AZD1222 COVID-19 vaccine. Libraries were prepared by immunoSEQ multiplex PCR; TCRdb keeps only in-frame clonotypes and omits some of them. The profile shows tens of thousands of clones, 60% to 85% of them singletons. The sample was peripheral blood, taken 28 days after the second AZD1222 dose. The origin of the receptors is an adult who received the AZD1222 COVID-19 vaccine.

This sequence joins TRBV4-2 and TRBJ2-5; TRBD1 is a possible D gene (5 bases). Germline assignment: CDR1 LGHNA and CDR2 YNFKEQ. CDR3 length: 16 amino acids. V gave up 4 bases and J gave up 2 bases, with 17 bases separating them. In DNA, the CDR3 is TGTGCCAGCAGCCCACAGGCAGGGATGGGACAAGAGACCCAGTACTTC. It encodes CASSPQAGMGQETQYF.

The V gene is TRBV7-8, the J gene TRBJ1-2; 8 bases fit TRBD1. The V and J ends lost 4 bases and 5 bases, in that order; junction bases with no gene match: 6. CDR1 SGHVS and CDR2 FQNEAQ come from the germline V gene. The CDR3 is made up of 14 amino acids. DNA for the CDR3: TGTGCCAGCAGCTCAGGGGGCTTGGGTTATGGCTACACCTTC. It yields the protein CASSSGGLGYGYTF.

The chain links TRBV7-8 to TRBJ2-7, with TRBD2 matching 11 bases. The CDR3 is 14 amino acids. In germline, CDR1 is SGHVS, CDR2 FQNEAQ. After removal of 4 bases from V and 2 bases from J, the junction contained 1 base not matched to a gene. In DNA form, the CDR3 reads TGTGCCAGCAGCTCGGGACTAGCGGCCTACGAGCAGTACTTC. Translation: CASSSGLAAYEQYF.

The J gene is TRBJ1-5, the V gene TRBV4-2, with 11 bases lining up with TRBD1. With V trimmed by 3 bases and J by 6 bases, 4 bases remained unmatched. Per germline, CDR1 LGHNA and CDR2 YNFKEQ. The CDR3 loop spans 15 amino acids. CDR3: CASSHGQGARQPQHF. The CDR3 bases are TGTGCCAGCAGCCACGGACAGGGGGCACGTCAGCCCCAGCATTTT.

V usage is TRBV6-5 and J usage is TRBJ2-3; maybe TRBD1 (6 bases). V lost 6 bases to trimming and J lost 3 bases, with 13 bases between them. Germline V lookup: CDR1 MNHEY, CDR2 SVGAGI. The CDR3 is 14 amino acids. CDR3 sequence reads: CASRQGKRTDTQYF. The CDR3 DNA follows: TGTGCCAGCAGGCAGGGGAAGAGAACAGATACGCAGTATTTT.